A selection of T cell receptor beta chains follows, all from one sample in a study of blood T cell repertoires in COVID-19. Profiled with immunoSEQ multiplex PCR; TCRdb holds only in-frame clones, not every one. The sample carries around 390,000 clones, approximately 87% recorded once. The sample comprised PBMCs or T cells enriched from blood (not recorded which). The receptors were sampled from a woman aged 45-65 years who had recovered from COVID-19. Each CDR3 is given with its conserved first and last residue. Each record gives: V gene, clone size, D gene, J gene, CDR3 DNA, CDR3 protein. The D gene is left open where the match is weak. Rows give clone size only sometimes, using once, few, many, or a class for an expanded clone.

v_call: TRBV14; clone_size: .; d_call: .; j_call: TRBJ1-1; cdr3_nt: TGTGCCAGCAGCCAGATACAGGGCGTCACTGAAGCTTTCTTT; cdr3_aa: CASSQIQGVTEAFF
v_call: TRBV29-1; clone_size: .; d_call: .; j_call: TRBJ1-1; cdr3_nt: TGCAGCGTTGAGTCCCAGGGAGCTTTCTTT; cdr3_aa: CSVESQGAFF
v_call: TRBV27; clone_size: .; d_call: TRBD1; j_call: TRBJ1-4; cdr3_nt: TGTGCCAGCCGAAGTTCGGACAGGGATGAAAAACTGTTTTTT; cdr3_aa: CASRSSDRDEKLFF
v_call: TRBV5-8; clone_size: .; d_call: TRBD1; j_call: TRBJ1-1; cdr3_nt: TGTGCCAGCACCGTACAGGGGTGGGACGGTGAAGCTTTCTTT; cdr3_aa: CASTVQGWDGEAFF
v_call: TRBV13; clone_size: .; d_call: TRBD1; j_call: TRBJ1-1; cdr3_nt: TGTGCCAGCAGCTCCGGGACAGGGAGCCCCCAGGTGAACACTGAAGCTTTCTTT; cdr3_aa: CASSSGTGSPQVNTEAFF
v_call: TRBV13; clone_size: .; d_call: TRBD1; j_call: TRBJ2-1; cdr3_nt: TGTGCCAGCAGCTGGACAGGAGCTTACAATGAGCAGTTCTTC; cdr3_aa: CASSWTGAYNEQFF
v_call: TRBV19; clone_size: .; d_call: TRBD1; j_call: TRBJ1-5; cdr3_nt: TGTGCCGGAGGGGGCTGGGATCAGCCCCAGCATTTT; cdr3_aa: CAGGGWDQPQHF
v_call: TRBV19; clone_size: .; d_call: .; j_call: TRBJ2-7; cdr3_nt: TGTGCCAGTAGTTTTACGCTGACAGGCTATTACGAGCAGTACTTC; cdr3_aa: CASSFTLTGYYEQYF
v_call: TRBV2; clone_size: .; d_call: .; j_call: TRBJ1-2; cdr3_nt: TGTGCCAGCCGTAGGACAGATTATGATGGCTACACCTTC; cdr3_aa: CASRRTDYDGYTF
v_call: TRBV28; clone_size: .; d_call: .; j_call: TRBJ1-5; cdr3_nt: TGTGCCAGCAGTGCGCCGTGGGACAACAATCAGCCCCAGCATTTT; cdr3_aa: CASSAPWDNNQPQHF
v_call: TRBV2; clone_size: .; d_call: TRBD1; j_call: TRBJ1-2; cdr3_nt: TGTGCCAGCAGGGGGGACAGCCTTAATGGCTACACCTTC; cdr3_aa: CASRGDSLNGYTF
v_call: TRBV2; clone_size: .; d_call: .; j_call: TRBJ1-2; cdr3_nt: TGTGCCAGCAGTGAATTGGCAGGGAGGTATGGCTACACCTTC; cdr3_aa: CASSELAGRYGYTF
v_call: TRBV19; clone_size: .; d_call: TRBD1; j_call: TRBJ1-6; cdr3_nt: TGTGCCAGTAGTATCACGCAGGGGGTATCACCCCTCCACTTT; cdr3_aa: CASSITQGVSPLHF
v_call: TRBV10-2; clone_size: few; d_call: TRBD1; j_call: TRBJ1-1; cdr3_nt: TGCGCCAGCTCTTACTCAGGGGGCACTGAAGCTTTCTTT; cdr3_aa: CASSYSGGTEAFF
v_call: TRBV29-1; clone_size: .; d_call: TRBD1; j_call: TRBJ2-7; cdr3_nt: TGCAGCGTTGAGACCGGGACAGGGTCAACCTACGAGCAGTACTTC; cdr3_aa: CSVETGTGSTYEQYF
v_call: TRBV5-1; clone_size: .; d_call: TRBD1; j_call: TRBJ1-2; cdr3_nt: TGCGCCAGCAGCTGGGACAGGGATGGCTACACCTTC; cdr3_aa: CASSWDRDGYTF
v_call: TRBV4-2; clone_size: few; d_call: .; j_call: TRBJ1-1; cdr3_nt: TGTGCCAGCAGCCAAGATTCGCAGGGAAACACTGAAGCTTTCTTT; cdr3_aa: CASSQDSQGNTEAFF
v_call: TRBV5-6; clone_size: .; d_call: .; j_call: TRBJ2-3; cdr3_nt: TGTGCCAGCAGCTTGGGCCTACCGGCCCACGCGGTCGCGCAGTATTTT; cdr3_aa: CASSLGLPAHAVAQYF
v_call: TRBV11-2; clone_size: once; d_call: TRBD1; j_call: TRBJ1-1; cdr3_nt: TGTGCCAGCAGCAAGGACAGGGGGAAGGGGATGAACACTGAAGCTTTCTTT; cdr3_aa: CASSKDRGKGMNTEAFF
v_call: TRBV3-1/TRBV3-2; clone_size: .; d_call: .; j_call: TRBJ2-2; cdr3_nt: TGTGCCAGCAGCCAAGAAGGAGGGTCGAACACCGGGGAGCTGTTTTTT; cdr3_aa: CASSQEGGSNTGELFF
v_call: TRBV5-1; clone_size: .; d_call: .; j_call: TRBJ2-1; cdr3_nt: TGCGCCAGCAGCCATCCACCTGACAGATCAGTTGTTAATGAGCAGTTCTTC; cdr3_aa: CASSHPPDRSVVNEQFF
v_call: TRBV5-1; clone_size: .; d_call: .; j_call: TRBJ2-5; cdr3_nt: TGCGCCAGCAGCTTGTTGCGGGTTGGCCCAGAGACCCAGTACTTC; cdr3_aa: CASSLLRVGPETQYF
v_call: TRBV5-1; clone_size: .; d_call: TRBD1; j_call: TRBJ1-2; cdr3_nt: TGCGCCAGCAGCTTCCGGGACAGGGGCGACTATGGCTACACCTTC; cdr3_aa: CASSFRDRGDYGYTF
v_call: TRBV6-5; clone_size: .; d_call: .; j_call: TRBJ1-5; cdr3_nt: TGTGCCAGCAGTCCTGGACAGCGACTGGCGGTGCAGCATTTT; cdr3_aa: CASSPGQRLAVQHF
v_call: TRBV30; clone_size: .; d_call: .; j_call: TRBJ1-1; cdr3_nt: TGTGCCTGGAGTGTTGGAGCGCCCACTGAAGCTTTCTTT; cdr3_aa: CAWSVGAPTEAFF
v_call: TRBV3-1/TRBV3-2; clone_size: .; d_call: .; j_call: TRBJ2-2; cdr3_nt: TGTGCCAGCAGCCAAGGAGGGAACACCGGGGAGCTGTTTTTT; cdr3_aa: CASSQGGNTGELFF
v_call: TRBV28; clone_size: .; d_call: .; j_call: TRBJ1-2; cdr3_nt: TGTGCCAGCACAACTTCGGCAGGCCGGGGCTATGGCTACACCTTC; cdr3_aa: CASTTSAGRGYGYTF
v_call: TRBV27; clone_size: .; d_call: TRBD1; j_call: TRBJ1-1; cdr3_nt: TGTGCCAGCAGTTTAACACTGCTGGGTGGAGGGGGCGGTGAAGCTTTCTTT; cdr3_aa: CASSLTLLGGGGGEAFF
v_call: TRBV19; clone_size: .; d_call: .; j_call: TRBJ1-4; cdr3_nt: TGTGCCAGTAGTACTATGCCGGGAACTAATGAAAAACTGTTTTTT; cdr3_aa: CASSTMPGTNEKLFF
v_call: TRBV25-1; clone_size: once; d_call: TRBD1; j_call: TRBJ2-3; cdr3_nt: TGTGCCAGCAGTGCCAACAGGGGATTCACAGATACGCAGTATTTT; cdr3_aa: CASSANRGFTDTQYF
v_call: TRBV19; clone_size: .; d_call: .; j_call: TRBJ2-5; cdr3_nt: TGTGCCAGTAGTATAAACGACAGACTGGAGACCCAGTACTTC; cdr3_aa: CASSINDRLETQYF
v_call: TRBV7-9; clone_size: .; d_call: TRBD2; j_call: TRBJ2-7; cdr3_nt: TGTGCCAGCAGCTTAGGTGGACTAGGTTCCTACGAGCAGTACTTC; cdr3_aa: CASSLGGLGSYEQYF
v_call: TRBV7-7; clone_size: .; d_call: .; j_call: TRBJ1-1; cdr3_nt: TGTGCTAGCAGCTCGATAGACGGAGGGAACACTGAAGCTTTCTTT; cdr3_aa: CASSSIDGGNTEAFF
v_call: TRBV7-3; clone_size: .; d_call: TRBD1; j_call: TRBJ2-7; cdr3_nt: TGTGCCAGCAACCGGACAGGGGACTCCTACGAGCAGTACTTC; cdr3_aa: CASNRTGDSYEQYF
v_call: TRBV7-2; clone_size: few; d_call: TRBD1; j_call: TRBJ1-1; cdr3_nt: TGTGCCAGCAGCTTACAGGGGGGGAACACTGAAGCTTTCTTT; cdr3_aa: CASSLQGGNTEAFF
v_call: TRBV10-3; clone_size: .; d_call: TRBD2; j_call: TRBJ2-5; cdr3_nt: TGTGCCATCAGTCCCGCGGGGGTTGAGACCCAGTACTTC; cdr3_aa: CAISPAGVETQYF
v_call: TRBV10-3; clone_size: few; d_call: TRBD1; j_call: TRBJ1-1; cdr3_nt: TGTGCCATCAGTGAGTTCAGACAGGGGGAGGGCACTGAAGCTTTCTTT; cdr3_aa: CAISEFRQGEGTEAFF
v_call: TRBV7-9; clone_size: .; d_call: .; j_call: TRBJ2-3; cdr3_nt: TGTGCCAGCAGCTCAACAACTCCGGGGGGCACAGATACGCAGTATTTT; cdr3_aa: CASSSTTPGGTDTQYF
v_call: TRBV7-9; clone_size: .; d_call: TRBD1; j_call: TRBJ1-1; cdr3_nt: TGTGCCAGCAGCGAGGACAGGGCGAGGTTCGTAGCCAACACTGAAGCTTTCTTT; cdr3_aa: CASSEDRARFVANTEAFF
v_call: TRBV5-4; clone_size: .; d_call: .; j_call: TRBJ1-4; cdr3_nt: TGTGCCAGCAGCCCAGATAATGAAAAACTGTTTTTT; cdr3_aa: CASSPDNEKLFF
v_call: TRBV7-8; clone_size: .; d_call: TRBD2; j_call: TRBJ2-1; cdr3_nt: TGTGCCAGCAGTTTAATCGCACTAGCGGGGGGGGTCAATGAGCAGTTCTTC; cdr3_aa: CASSLIALAGGVNEQFF
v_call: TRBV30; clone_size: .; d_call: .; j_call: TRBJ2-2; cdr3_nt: TGTGCCTTTAGTCGGGGTGAAAGCATGCTAGGGGAGCTGTTTTTT; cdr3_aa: CAFSRGESMLGELFF
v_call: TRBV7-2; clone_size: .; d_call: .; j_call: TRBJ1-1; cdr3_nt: TGTGCCAGCAGCTTAGAGGGGGTGTTCCATTTCTTT; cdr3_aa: CASSLEGVFHFF
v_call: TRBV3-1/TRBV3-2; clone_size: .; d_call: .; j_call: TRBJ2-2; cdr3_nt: TGTGCCAGCAGCCAAGATCCCGGGGGAGATTTGTCCGGGGAGCTGTTTTTT; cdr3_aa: CASSQDPGGDLSGELFF
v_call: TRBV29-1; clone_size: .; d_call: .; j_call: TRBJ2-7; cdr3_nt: TGCAGCGTTAAACGGAGCTCCTACGAGCAGTACTTC; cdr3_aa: CSVKRSSYEQYF
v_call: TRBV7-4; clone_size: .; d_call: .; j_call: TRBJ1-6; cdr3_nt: TGTGCCAGCAGCTTTCTTCCCCACCTCAAGCGTGATTCACCCCTCCACTTT; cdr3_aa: CASSFLPHLKRDSPLHF
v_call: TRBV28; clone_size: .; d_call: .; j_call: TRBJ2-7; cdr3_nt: TGTGCCAGCAGTTCCTCAGGGGGGCTAATCTACGAGCAGTACTTC; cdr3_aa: CASSSSGGLIYEQYF
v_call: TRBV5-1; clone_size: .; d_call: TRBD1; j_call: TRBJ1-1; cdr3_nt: TGCGCCAGCAGCGCTTGGGACAGGGGTTTTGCTGAAGCTTTCTTT; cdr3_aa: CASSAWDRGFAEAFF
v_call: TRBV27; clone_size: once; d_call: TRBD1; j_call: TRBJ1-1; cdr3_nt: TGTGCCAGCAGTTTCGAGGGACAGGGACAGGGGACTGAAGCTTTCTTT; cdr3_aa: CASSFEGQGQGTEAFF